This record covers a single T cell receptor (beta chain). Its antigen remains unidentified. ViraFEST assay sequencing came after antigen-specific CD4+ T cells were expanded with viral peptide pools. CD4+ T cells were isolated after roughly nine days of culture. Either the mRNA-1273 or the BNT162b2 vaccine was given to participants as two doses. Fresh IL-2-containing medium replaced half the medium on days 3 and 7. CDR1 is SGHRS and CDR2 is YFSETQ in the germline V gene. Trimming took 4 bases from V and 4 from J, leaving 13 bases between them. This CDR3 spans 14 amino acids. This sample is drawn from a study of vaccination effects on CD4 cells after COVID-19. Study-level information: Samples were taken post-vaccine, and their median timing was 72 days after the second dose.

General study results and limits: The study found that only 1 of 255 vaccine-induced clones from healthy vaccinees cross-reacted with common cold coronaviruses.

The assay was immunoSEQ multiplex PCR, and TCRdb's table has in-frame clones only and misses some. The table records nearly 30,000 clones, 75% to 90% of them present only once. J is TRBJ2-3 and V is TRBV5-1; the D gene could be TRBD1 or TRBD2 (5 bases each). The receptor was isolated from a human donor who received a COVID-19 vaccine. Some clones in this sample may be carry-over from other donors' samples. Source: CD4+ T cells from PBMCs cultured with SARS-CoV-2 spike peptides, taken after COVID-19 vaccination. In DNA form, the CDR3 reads TGCGCCAGCAGCCAGGGCCGGGGCGCAGATACGCAGTATTTT. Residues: CASSQGRGADTQYF.